These 10 T cell receptor beta chains share one sample of origin, sequenced in a study of shared T cell receptors in the human thymus (dated by TCRdb to the early 2020s). Preparation of the library involved the immunoSEQ multiplex PCR assay. TCRdb took this table from immuneACCESS and kept in-frame rearrangements with V and J called. Such tables lack part of the clones; where checked against another copy, unresolved V genes explain under half of the gap, and the rest is unexplained. The sample includes 640,000 or so clones, with approximately 89% observed a single time. The ten largest clonotypes hold 0.0094% of the sample. Another study also made use of these data, one on human thymus T cells.

What was sequenced was thymocytes. The receptors were gathered from a boy under two years old with a congenital heart defect. Donor details come from another sample of the same person, matched by shared clones.

The rearrangement links TRBV9 to TRBJ2-7; D remains ambiguous. The CDR3 covers 16 residues. Trimming cost V 1 base and J 3 bases, with 17 bases left between them. Germline lookup yields CDR1 SGDLS and CDR2 YYNGEE. CDR3 in DNA: TGTGCCAGCAGCGTAAAGATGAGTCCGTCAAGCTACGAGCAGTACTTC. It is translated as CASSVKMSPSSYEQYF.

CDR3 in amino acids: CASSLSREREQYF. CDR3 DNA sequence: TGTGCCAGCAGTTTATCGAGGGAGCGCGAGCAGTACTTC. The chain couples TRBV27 to TRBJ2-7; TRBD2 might be the D (5 bases). This CDR3 comprises 13 residues. From germline, CDR1 is MNHEY and CDR2 SMNVEV (reference sequence). Deletions cut 0 bases from V and 6 bases from J, with 9 bases between.

The rearrangement links TRBV20-1 to TRBJ1-2; 9 positions agree with TRBD1. Germline assignment: CDR1 DFQATT and CDR2 SNEGSKA (reference sequence). The V and J ends lost 5 bases and 8 bases, in that order; junction bases with no gene match: 3. The CDR3 has 11 residues. CDR3 sequence (DNA): TGCAGTGCTGGGACAGGGCTGGGCTACACCTTC. This sequence encodes CSAGTGLGYTF.

The V and J genes are TRBV25-1 and TRBJ2-7; D is undetermined. The germline V gene has CDR1 MGHDK and CDR2 SYGVNS. CDR3 size: 11 residues. The V end lost 3 bases, the J end lost 7 bases, and 7 bases lay between the germline ends. The CDR3 protein is CASSELREQYF. The CDR3 DNA reads TGTGCCAGCAGTGAGTTGAGGGAGCAGTACTTC.

V gene TRBV6-5 combines with J gene TRBJ1-1; 8 bases are shared with TRBD1. Germline CDR1 MNHEY, CDR2 SVGAGI. This CDR3 contains 14 residues. V lost 0 bases, J lost 3 bases, and 0 bases stayed unmatched. Here the CDR3 reads CASSYSGQDTEAFF. The CDR3 DNA is TGTGCCAGCAGTTACTCGGGACAGGACACTGAAGCTTTCTTT.

The CDR3 is CASSLFRGSNEKLFF. CDR3 nucleotides: TGTGCCAGCAGCTTATTCAGGGGATCTAATGAAAAACTGTTTTTT. The chain combines TRBV7-8 with TRBJ1-4; the D gene is possibly TRBD1 (6 bases). V lost 2 bases, J lost 3 bases, and 10 bases lay in between. The CDR3 contains 15 residues. Germline V gene lookup returns CDR1 SGHVS and CDR2 FQNEAQ.

The chain carries TRBV4-3 and TRBJ2-4; 9 nucleotides align to TRBD2. There are 18 residues in the CDR3. Germline CDR1 is LGHNA and CDR2 is YSLEER. J was trimmed by 1 base and V by 4 bases; bases with no gene match: 11. The CDR3 loop is CASSPFLAGQAAKNIQYF. The CDR3 nucleotides are TGCGCCAGCAGCCCGTTTCTAGCGGGGCAGGCGGCCAAAAACATTCAGTACTTC.

The chain couples TRBV28 to TRBJ2-7; D perhaps matches TRBD2 (6 bases). The germline gives CDR1 MDHEN, CDR2 SYDVKM. The CDR3 extends over 18 amino acids. Trimming took off 3 bases at V and 7 bases at J, with 28 bases between the two ends. DNA for the CDR3: TGTGCCAGCAGTTTCTTCCCTGTTCGTCGACTAGGACCAGGGGAGCAGTACTTC. Amino acid sequence: CASSFFPVRRLGPGEQYF.

The V and J genes are TRBV20-1 and TRBJ1-2; D is possibly TRBD1 (5 bases). V shed 6 bases and J shed 4 bases, with 9 bases lying between them. The CDR3 length is 11 residues. Germline V gives CDR1 DFQATT, CDR2 SNEGSKA (reference sequence). In DNA form, the CDR3 reads TGCAGTGCCACAGGCTCCTATGGCTACACCTTC. As protein: CSATGSYGYTF.

The chain carries TRBV14 and TRBJ2-5, with 8 bases fitting TRBD2. This CDR3 is built from 18 residues. Germline V gene lookup returns CDR1 SGHDN and CDR2 FVKESK. Trimming took 6 bases from V and 0 from J; bases not matched to a gene: 15. CDR3 sequence: CASSVLAEPREYQETQYF. In DNA, the CDR3 is TGTGCCAGCAGTGTACTAGCGGAACCTCGGGAGTACCAAGAGACCCAGTACTTC.